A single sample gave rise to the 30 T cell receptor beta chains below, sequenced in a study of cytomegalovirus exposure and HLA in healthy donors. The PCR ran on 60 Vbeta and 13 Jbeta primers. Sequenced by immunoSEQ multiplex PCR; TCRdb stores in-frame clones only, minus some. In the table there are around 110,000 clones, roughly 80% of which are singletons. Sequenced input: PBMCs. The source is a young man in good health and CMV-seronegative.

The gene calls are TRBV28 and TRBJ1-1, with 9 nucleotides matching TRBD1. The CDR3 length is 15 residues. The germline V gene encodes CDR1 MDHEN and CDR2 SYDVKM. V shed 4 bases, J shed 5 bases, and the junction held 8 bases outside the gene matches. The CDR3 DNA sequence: TGTGCCAGCAGTTCCGATACAGGGGGCTGGACTGAAGCTTTCTTT. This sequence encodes CASSSDTGGWTEAFF.

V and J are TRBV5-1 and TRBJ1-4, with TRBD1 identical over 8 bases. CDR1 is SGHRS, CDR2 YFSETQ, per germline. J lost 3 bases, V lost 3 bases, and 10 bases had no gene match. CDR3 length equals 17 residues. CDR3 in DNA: TGCGCCAGCAGCTCGTCGGGCAGGGGGCTAGCTAATGAAAAACTGTTTTTT. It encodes CASSSSGRGLANEKLFF. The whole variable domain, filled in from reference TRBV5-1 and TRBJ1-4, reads KAGVTQTPRYLIKTRGQQVTLSCSPISGHRSVSWYQQTPGQGLQFLFEYFSETQRNKGNFPGRFSGRQFSNSRSEMNVSTLELGDSALYLCASSSSGRGLANEKLFFGSGTQLSVL.

The CDR3: CASSSTAGVEYNEQFF. DNA of the CDR3: TGTGCCAGCAGCTCAACAGCGGGGGTGGAATACAATGAGCAGTTCTTC. This chain connects TRBV7-8 to TRBJ2-1; TRBD2 agrees at 8 bases. In germline, CDR1 is SGHVS, CDR2 FQNEAQ. V was clipped by 4 bases and J by 4 bases; unmatched bases: 9. The CDR3 sequence is 16 residues long. The variable domain in full, completed from reference TRBV7-8 and TRBJ2-1, reads GAGVSQSPRYKVAKRGQDVALRCDPISGHVSLFWYQQALGQGPEFLTYFQNEAQLDKSGLPSDRFFAERPEGSVSTLKIQRTQQEDSAVYLCASSSTAGVEYNEQFFGPGTRLTVL.

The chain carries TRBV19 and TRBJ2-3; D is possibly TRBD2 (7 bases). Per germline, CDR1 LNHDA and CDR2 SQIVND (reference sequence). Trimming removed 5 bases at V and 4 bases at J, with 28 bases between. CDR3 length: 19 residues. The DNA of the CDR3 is TGTGCCAGTAGTCCTCTCACTTCAGGGAGGGCAGGGGTGGCAGATACGCAGTATTTT. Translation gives CASSPLTSGRAGVADTQYF.

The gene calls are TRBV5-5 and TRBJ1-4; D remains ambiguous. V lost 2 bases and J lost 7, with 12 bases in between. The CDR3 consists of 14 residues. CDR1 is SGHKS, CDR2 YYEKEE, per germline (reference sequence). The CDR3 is CASSLQTLTEKLFF. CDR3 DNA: TGTGCCAGCAGCTTACAGACCCTGACTGAAAAACTGTTTTTT.

CDR3 amino acids: CASSPPGRAGYNEQFF. In nucleotides, the CDR3 is TGTGCCAGCAGTCCCCCCGGCAGGGCAGGTTACAATGAGCAGTTCTTC. The chain links TRBV27 to TRBJ2-1, with a tentative D call TRBD1 (5 bases). This CDR3 is built from 16 residues. Trimming pared 5 bases from V and 4 bases from J, leaving 18 bases between. The germline CDR1 and CDR2 sequences are MNHEY and SMNVEV (reference sequence).

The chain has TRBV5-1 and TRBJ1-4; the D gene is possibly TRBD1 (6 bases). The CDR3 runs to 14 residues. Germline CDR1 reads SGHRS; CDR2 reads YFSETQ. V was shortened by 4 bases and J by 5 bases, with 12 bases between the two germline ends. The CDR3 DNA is TGCGCCAGCAGCCTCGGGACAAGGAATGAAAAACTGTTTTTT. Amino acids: CASSLGTRNEKLFF.

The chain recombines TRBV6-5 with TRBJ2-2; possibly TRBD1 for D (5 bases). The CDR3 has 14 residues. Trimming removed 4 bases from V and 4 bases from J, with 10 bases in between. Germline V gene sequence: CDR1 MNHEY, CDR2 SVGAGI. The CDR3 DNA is TGTGCCAGCAGTTTACAGGTCGTCACCGGGGAGCTGTTTTTT. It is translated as CASSLQVVTGELFF.

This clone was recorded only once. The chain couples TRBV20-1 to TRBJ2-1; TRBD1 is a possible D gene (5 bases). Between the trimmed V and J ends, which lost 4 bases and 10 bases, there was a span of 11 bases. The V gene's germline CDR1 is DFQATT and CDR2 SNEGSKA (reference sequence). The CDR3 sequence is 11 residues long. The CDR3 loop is CSAMGPGEQFF. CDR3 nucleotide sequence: TGCAGTGCTATGGGCCCAGGGGAGCAGTTCTTC.

This CDR3 is CASSLDGSTGELFF. The CDR3 coding sequence is TGTGCCAGCAGCTTAGATGGTAGCACCGGGGAGCTGTTTTTT. The chain has TRBV7-9 and TRBJ2-2; D unclear. Germline CDR1 and CDR2: SEHNR and FQNEAQ (reference sequence). The V end was cut by 1 base, the J end by 4 bases, with 7 bases between. There are 14 residues in the CDR3. Combining the CDR3 with reference TRBV7-9 and TRBJ2-2 gives the whole variable domain DTGVSQNPRHKITKRGQNVTFRCDPISEHNRLYWYRQTLGQGPEFLTYFQNEAQLEKSRLLSDRFSAERPKGSFSTLEIQRTEQGDSAMYLCASSLDGSTGELFFGEGSRLTVL.

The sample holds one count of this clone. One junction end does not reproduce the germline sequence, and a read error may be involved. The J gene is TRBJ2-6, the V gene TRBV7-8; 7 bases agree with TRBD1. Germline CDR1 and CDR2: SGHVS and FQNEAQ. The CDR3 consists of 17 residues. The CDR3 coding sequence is TGTGCCAGCAGCCCGTCCCAACAGGGGCAAGGGGCCAACGGCCTGACTTTC. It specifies CASSPSQQGQGANGLTF.

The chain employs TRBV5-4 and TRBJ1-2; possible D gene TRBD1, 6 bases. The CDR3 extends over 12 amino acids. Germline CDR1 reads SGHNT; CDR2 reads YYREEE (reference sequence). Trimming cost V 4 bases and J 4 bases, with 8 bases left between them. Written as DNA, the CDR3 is TGTGCCAGCAGCCCGGACAGCTATGGCTACACCTTC. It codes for CASSPDSYGYTF.

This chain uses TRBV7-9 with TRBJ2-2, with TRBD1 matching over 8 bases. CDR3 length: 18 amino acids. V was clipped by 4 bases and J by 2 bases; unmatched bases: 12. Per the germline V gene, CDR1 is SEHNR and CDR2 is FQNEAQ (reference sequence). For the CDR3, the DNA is TGTGCCAGCAGCTCCTACAGGGGGGCTAGCTCCAACACCGGGGAGCTGTTTTTT. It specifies CASSSYRGASSNTGELFF.

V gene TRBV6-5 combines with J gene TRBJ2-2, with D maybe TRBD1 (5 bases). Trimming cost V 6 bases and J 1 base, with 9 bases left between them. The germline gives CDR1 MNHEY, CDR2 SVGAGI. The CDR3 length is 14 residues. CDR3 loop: CASSSDRNTGELFF. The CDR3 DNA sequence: TGTGCCAGCAGCTCCGACAGGAACACCGGGGAGCTGTTTTTT.

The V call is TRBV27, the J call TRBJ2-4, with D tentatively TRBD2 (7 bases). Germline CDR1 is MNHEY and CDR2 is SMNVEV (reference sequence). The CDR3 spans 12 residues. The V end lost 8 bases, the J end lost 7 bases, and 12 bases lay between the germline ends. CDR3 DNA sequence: TGTGCCAGCGGGGGGGGCGGGAACATTCAGTACTTC. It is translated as CASGGGGNIQYF.

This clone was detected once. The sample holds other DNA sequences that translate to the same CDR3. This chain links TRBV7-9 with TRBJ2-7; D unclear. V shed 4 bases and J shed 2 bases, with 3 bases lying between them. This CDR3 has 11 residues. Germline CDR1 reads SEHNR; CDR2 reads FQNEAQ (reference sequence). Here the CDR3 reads CASSSAYEQYF. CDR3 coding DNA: TGTGCCAGCAGCTCAGCCTACGAGCAGTACTTC.

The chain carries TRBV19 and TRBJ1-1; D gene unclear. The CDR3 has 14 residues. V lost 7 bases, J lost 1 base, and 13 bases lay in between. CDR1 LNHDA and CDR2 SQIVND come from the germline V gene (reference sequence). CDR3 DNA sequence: TGTGCCAGTAAAACTTCGTGGGCGAACACTGAAGCTTTCTTT. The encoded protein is CASKTSWANTEAFF.

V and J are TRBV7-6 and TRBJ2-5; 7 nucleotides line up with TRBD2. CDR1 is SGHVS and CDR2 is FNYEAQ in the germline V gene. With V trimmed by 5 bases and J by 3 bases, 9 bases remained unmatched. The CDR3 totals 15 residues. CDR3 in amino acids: CASSPRLADEETQYF. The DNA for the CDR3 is TGTGCCAGCAGCCCTAGGCTAGCGGACGAAGAGACCCAGTACTTC. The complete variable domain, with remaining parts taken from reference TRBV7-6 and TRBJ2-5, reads GAGVSQSPRYKVTKRGQDVALRCDPISGHVSLYWYRQALGQGPEFLTYFNYEAQQDKSGLPNDRFSAERPEGSISTLTIQRTEQRDSAMYRCASSPRLADEETQYFGPGTRLLVL.

This CDR3 is CASSLQGGNQPQHF. The CDR3 coding sequence is TGTGCCAGCAGCTTACAGGGGGGCAATCAGCCCCAGCATTTT. The chain has TRBV5-4 and TRBJ1-5; 8 nucleotides align to TRBD1. This CDR3 has 14 residues. Trimming took 2 bases from V and 2 from J; bases not matched to a gene: 0. The V gene's germline CDR1 is SGHNT and CDR2 YYREEE (reference sequence).

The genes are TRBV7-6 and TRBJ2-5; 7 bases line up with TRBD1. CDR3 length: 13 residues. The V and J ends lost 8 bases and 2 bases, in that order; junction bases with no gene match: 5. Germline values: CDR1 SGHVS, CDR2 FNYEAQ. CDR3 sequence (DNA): TGTGCCAGCCAGGGGGTACGGCAAGAGACCCAGTACTTC. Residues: CASQGVRQETQYF.

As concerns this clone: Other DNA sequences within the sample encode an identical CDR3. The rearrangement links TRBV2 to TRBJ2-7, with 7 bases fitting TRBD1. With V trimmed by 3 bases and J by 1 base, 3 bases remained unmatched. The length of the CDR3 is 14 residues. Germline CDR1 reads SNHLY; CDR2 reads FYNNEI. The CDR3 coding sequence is TGTGCCAGCAGTGATCAGGGACAGTCCTACGAGCAGTACTTC. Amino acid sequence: CASSDQGQSYEQYF.

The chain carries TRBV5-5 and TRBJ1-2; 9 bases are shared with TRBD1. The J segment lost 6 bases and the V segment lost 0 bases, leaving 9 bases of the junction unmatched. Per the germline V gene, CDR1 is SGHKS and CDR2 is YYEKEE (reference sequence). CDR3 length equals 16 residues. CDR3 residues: CASSLVPGQGFDGYTF. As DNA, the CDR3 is TGTGCCAGCAGCTTGGTACCGGGACAGGGCTTCGATGGCTACACCTTC.

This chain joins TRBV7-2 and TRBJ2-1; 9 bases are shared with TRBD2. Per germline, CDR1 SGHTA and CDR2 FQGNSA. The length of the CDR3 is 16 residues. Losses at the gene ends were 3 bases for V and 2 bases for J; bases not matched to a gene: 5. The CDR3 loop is CASSFGSGGPYNEQFF. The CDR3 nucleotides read TGTGCCAGCAGCTTTGGTAGCGGGGGACCCTACAATGAGCAGTTCTTC.

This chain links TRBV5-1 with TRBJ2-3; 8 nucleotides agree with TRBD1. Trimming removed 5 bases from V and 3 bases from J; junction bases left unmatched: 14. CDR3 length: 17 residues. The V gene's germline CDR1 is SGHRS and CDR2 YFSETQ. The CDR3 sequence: CASSFIRGLGSTDTQYF. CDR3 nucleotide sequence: TGCGCCAGCAGTTTCATCAGGGGGCTCGGGAGTACAGATACGCAGTATTTT. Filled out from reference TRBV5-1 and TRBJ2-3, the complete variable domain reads KAGVTQTPRYLIKTRGQQVTLSCSPISGHRSVSWYQQTPGQGLQFLFEYFSETQRNKGNFPGRFSGRQFSNSRSEMNVSTLELGDSALYLCASSFIRGLGSTDTQYFGPGTRLTVL.

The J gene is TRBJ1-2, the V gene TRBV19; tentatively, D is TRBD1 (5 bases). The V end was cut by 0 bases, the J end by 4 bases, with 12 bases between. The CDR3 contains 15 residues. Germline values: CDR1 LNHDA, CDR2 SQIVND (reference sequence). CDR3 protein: CASSIDASGRYGYTF. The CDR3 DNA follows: TGTGCCAGTAGTATAGACGCTTCAGGGCGCTATGGCTACACCTTC.

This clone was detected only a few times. The CDR3 loop reads CASSDDRNYGYTF. The CDR3 DNA reads TGTGCCAGCAGTGACGACAGGAACTATGGCTACACCTTC. V usage is TRBV2 and J usage is TRBJ1-2; D may be TRBD1 (6 bases). The CDR3 consists of 13 residues. The germline V and J ends were trimmed by 3 bases and 2 bases, with 7 bases remaining between them. Germline V gene data show CDR1 as SNHLY and CDR2 as FYNNEI.

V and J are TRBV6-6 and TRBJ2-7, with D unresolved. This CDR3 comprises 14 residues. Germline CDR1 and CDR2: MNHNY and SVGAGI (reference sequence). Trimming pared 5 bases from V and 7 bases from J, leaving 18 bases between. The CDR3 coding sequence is TGTGCCAGCAGTCGCCTATTAACGACGGGTGAGCAGTACTTC. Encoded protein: CASSRLLTTGEQYF.

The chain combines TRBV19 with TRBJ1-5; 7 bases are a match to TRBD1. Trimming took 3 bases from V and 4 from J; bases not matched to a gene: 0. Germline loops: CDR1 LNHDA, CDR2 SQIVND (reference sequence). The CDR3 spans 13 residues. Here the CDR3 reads CASSMDRNQPQHF. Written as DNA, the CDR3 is TGTGCCAGTAGTATGGACAGGAATCAGCCCCAGCATTTT.

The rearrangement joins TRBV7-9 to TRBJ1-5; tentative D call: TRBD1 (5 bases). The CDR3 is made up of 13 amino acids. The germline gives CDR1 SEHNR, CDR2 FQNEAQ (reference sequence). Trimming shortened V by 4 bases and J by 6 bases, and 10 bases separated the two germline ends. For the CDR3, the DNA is TGTGCCAGCAGCTGGGGGGGTGGTCAGCCCCAGCATTTT. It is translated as CASSWGGGQPQHF.

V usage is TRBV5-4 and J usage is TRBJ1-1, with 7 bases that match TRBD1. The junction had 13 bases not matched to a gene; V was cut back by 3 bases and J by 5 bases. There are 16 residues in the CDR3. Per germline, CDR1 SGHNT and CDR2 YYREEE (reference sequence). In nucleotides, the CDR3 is TGTGCCAGCAGCTCGCGACCCCAGGGGGAAAGGACTGAAGCTTTCTTT. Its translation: CASSSRPQGERTEAFF. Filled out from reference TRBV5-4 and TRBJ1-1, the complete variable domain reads ETGVTQSPTHLIKTRGQQVTLRCSSQSGHNTVSWYQQALGQGPQFIFQYYREEENGRGNFPPRFSGLQFPNYSSELNVNALELDDSALYLCASSSRPQGERTEAFFGQGTRLTVV.